Listed here are 31 T cell receptor beta chains from one sample, sequenced in a study of shared clonotypes between healthy human individuals. CD45RO negativity and positive selection for CCR7 defined naive CD8 cells, a population that excluded terminally differentiated effector memory CD45RA+ cells. The table came from immunoSEQ multiplex PCR; TCRdb's copy has only in-frame clones and leaves some out. The repertoire has over 2 million clones, roughly 95% of them found once; the top ten carry more than 0.95%. Sequenced: naive CD8+ T cells sorted from blood. These TCRs come from a man in his late teens or twenties in good health.

The gene calls are TRBV25-1 and TRBJ2-5; D may match TRBD1 or TRBD2 (5 bases each). This CDR3 comprises 16 residues. In germline, CDR1 is MGHDK, CDR2 SYGVNS. Trimming shortened V by 2 bases and J by 5 bases, and 18 bases separated the two germline ends. CDR3 amino acids: CASSEPGTSKRETQYF. The CDR3 nucleotides are TGTGCCAGCAGTGAACCCGGGACCTCAAAGCGGGAGACCCAGTACTTC.

The chain links TRBV9 to TRBJ1-6; 7 nucleotides align to TRBD1. CDR1 and CDR2 (germline): SGDLS, YYNGEE. V trimming: 3 bases; J trimming: 2 bases; junction bases outside the gene matches: 5. CDR3 length: 16 amino acids. CDR3 in amino acids: CASSASGGTYNSPLHF. CDR3 in DNA: TGTGCCAGCAGCGCCTCAGGGGGGACCTATAATTCACCCCTCCACTTT.

The chain recombines TRBV5-4 with TRBJ2-1, with D maybe TRBD1 (5 bases). Germline V gene data show CDR1 as SGHNT and CDR2 as YYREEE (reference sequence). Trimming took off 4 bases at V and 4 bases at J, with 9 bases between the two ends. This CDR3 contains 13 residues. The CDR3 DNA sequence: TGTGCCAGCAGCAAGGACACGTACAATGAGCAGTTCTTC. The encoded protein is CASSKDTYNEQFF.

V and J are TRBV6-1 and TRBJ2-1, with a weak D call TRBD1 (6 bases). CDR1 is MNHNS, CDR2 SASEGT, per germline. V lost 5 bases and J 7 bases, leaving 12 bases between the germline ends. There are 13 residues in the CDR3. For the CDR3, the DNA is TGTGCCAGCAGTCTACAGGGCTGGAATGAGCAGTTCTTC. This encodes CASSLQGWNEQFF.

As concerns this clone: Other nucleotide sequences in the sample specify the same CDR3. The chain carries TRBV5-1 and TRBJ1-2, with 7 bases fitting TRBD1. This CDR3 is 14 amino acids long. V lost 4 bases to trimming and J lost 4 bases; unmatched junction nucleotides: 7. Germline V gene data show CDR1 as SGHRS and CDR2 as YFSETQ. The CDR3 protein is CASSLATGAYGYTF. In DNA form, the CDR3 reads TGCGCCAGCAGCCTTGCTACAGGGGCCTATGGCTACACCTTC.

The chain carries TRBV5-6 and TRBJ2-7, with D maybe TRBD2 (5 bases). This CDR3 contains 14 residues. The V end was cut by 2 bases, the J end by 6 bases, with 15 bases between. The germline gives CDR1 SGHDT, CDR2 YYEEEE. This CDR3 reads CASSFIGRGFEQYF. In nucleotides, the CDR3 is TGTGCCAGCAGCTTCATAGGGAGAGGTTTCGAGCAGTACTTC.

V usage is TRBV7-9 and J usage is TRBJ2-1; D is perhaps TRBD2 (5 bases). Per the germline V gene, CDR1 is SEHNR and CDR2 is FQNEAQ (reference sequence). V dropped 1 base and J dropped 8 bases, with 12 bases sitting between them. The CDR3 has 14 residues. The CDR3 DNA follows: TGTGCCAGCAGCTTAGTTGAGAGGGTGGATGAGCAGTTCTTC. Amino acid sequence: CASSLVERVDEQFF.

This rearrangement joins TRBV7-6 to TRBJ2-7; the match to TRBD1 covers 11 bases. The CDR3 has 15 amino acids. Germline V gene lookup returns CDR1 SGHVS and CDR2 FNYEAQ. The junction had 6 bases not matched to a gene; V was cut back by 5 bases and J by 3 bases. The CDR3 nucleotides are TGTGCCAGCAGCCCTGGGACAGGGGGTGACTACGAGCAGTACTTC. Protein product: CASSPGTGGDYEQYF.

This clone was observed a single time. This chain joins TRBV30 and TRBJ2-1, with D perhaps matching TRBD2 (5 bases). There are 16 residues in the CDR3. The germline V and J ends were trimmed by 0 bases and 1 base, with 13 bases remaining between them. Looked up from germline, CDR1 is GTSNPN and CDR2 is SVGIG (reference sequence). CDR3 sequence reads: CAWSVKIRGSYNEQFF. The CDR3 DNA follows: TGTGCCTGGAGTGTTAAAATCCGGGGATCCTACAATGAGCAGTTCTTC. Full variable domain (outside the CDR3, taken from reference TRBV30 and TRBJ2-1): SQTIHQWPATLVQPVGSPLSLECTVEGTSNPNLYWYRQAAGRGLQLLFYSVGIGQISSEVPQNLSASRPQDRQFILSSKKLLLSDSGFYLCAWSVKIRGSYNEQFFGPGTRLTVL.

This chain uses TRBV6-1 with TRBJ2-2; D is undetermined. Trimming pared 1 base from V and 2 bases from J, leaving 8 bases between. This CDR3 region has 15 residues. CDR1 is MNHNS, CDR2 SASEGT, per germline. CDR3 nucleotides: TGTGCCAGCAGTGAAGGCCCGGCAAACACCGGGGAGCTGTTTTTT. Residues: CASSEGPANTGELFF.

This clone was seen only once. This sequence joins TRBV30 and TRBJ1-1; D gene ambiguous. The CDR3 spans 13 residues. Germline V gene sequence: CDR1 GTSNPN, CDR2 SVGIG (reference sequence). Trimming removed 3 bases at V and 0 bases at J, with 8 bases between. This chain's CDR3 is CAWRPVMNTEAFF. In DNA form, the CDR3 reads TGTGCCTGGAGACCAGTAATGAACACTGAAGCTTTCTTT.

This chain connects TRBV4-1 to TRBJ2-3, with no clear D. The CDR3 totals 15 residues. Germline V gene lookup returns CDR1 MGHRA and CDR2 YSYEKL. V was trimmed by 4 bases and J by 0 bases, leaving 11 bases between them. CDR3 protein: CASSRTDPSTDTQYF. Here the CDR3 DNA reads TGCGCCAGCAGCCGGACGGATCCTAGCACAGATACGCAGTATTTT.

The chain has TRBV5-4 and TRBJ1-6; D ambiguous. V was trimmed by 4 bases and J by 5 bases, leaving 7 bases between them. CDR3 length equals 13 residues. The germline gives CDR1 SGHNT, CDR2 YYREEE (reference sequence). In DNA form, the CDR3 reads TGTGCCAGCAGCATGGACCATAATTCACCCCTCCACTTT. Translating it yields CASSMDHNSPLHF.

The chain carries TRBV7-9 and TRBJ2-7, with D possibly TRBD1 on 6 matching bases. The germline V gene encodes CDR1 SEHNR and CDR2 FQNEAQ (reference sequence). The CDR3 is made up of 12 amino acids. The ends were cut back, 5 bases at V and 4 bases at J, with 9 bases in the middle. The CDR3 nucleotides read TGTGCCAGCAGCGGACAGAGATACGAGCAGTACTTC. It yields the protein CASSGQRYEQYF. The variable domain in full, completed from reference TRBV7-9 and TRBJ2-7, reads DTGVSQNPRHKITKRGQNVTFRCDPISEHNRLYWYRQTLGQGPEFLTYFQNEAQLEKSRLLSDRFSAERPKGSFSTLEIQRTEQGDSAMYLCASSGQRYEQYFGPGTRLTVT.

This sequence joins TRBV4-3 and TRBJ2-7; D is undetermined. CDR1 is LGHNA and CDR2 is YSLEER in the germline V gene. The CDR3 loop spans 18 amino acids. Trimming removed 0 bases from V and 0 bases from J, with 18 bases in between. DNA for the CDR3: TGCGCCAGCAGCCAAGATCTGGGTTCCTTCGAGGACTCCTACGAGCAGTACTTC. Its translation: CASSQDLGSFEDSYEQYF.

This clone was detected only once. The chain joins TRBV11-2 to TRBJ2-7; no definite D call. The germline CDR1 and CDR2 sequences are SGHAT and FQNNGV. The CDR3 contains 14 residues. Trimming left V 3 bases short and J 2 bases short, with 11 bases between. The CDR3 coding sequence is TGTGCCAGCAGCTTGGGCAGGCCAACCTACGAGCAGTACTTC. This translates into CASSLGRPTYEQYF.

V is TRBV10-2 and J is TRBJ2-7, with D possibly TRBD1 on 6 matching bases. This CDR3 has 13 residues. With 5 bases removed from V and 5 bases from J, the gap between germline ends came to 13 bases. Germline CDR1 reads WSHSY; CDR2 reads SAAADI. The CDR3 is CASSNSGVDEQYF. Written as DNA, the CDR3 is TGCGCCAGCAGTAATTCAGGGGTCGACGAGCAGTACTTC.

Concerning this clone itself: The sample has other DNA sequences that encode this CDR3 too. CDR3 sequence: CASSSGPAYEQYF. CDR3 coding DNA: TGTGCCAGCAGCTCGGGACCAGCTTACGAGCAGTACTTC. This sequence joins TRBV13 and TRBJ2-7; the D call may be TRBD1 or TRBD2 (5 bases each). Germline V gives CDR1 PRHDT, CDR2 FYEKMQ (reference sequence). Trimming stripped 4 bases from V and 4 bases from J, with 11 bases between. The CDR3 runs 13 residues.

This clone has just one count. This rearrangement joins TRBV29-1 to TRBJ2-6; tentative D call: TRBD1 (5 bases). The CDR3 length is 14 residues. V dropped 3 bases and J dropped 3 bases, with 9 bases sitting between them. Per germline, CDR1 SQVTM and CDR2 ANQGSEA. The CDR3 DNA sequence: TGCAGCGTTGACCCAGGGCGTGGGGCCAACGTCCTGACTTTC. It yields the protein CSVDPGRGANVLTF.

J is TRBJ2-7 and V is TRBV10-2; D possibly corresponds to TRBD1 (6 bases). V dropped 0 bases and J dropped 3 bases, with 15 bases sitting between them. In germline, CDR1 is WSHSY, CDR2 SAAADI. CDR3 length: 16 residues. The DNA of the CDR3 is TGCGCCAGCAGTGAGTCGACTCCCGGACAGTACTACGAGCAGTACTTC. This encodes CASSESTPGQYYEQYF.

The CDR3 region has the DNA TGTGCCAGCAGTTTTAACAGGCGGAACACTGAAGCTTTCTTT. It specifies CASSFNRRNTEAFF. The genes are TRBV28 and TRBJ1-1; D possibly corresponds to TRBD1 (5 bases). Germline lookup yields CDR1 MDHEN and CDR2 SYDVKM. CDR3 size: 14 residues. Trimming shortened V by 3 bases and J by 1 base, and 9 bases separated the two germline ends.

This clone was found once. The CDR3 DNA follows: TGTGCCAGCAGCTCTTTTCCGGGCTACAATGAGCAGTTCTTC. Protein product: CASSSFPGYNEQFF. V and J are TRBV7-9 and TRBJ2-1, with D unclear. Germline V gives CDR1 SEHNR, CDR2 FQNEAQ (reference sequence). Trimming removed 4 bases at V and 3 bases at J, with 10 bases between. The CDR3 spans 14 residues.

CDR3 sequence reads: CASYREGTKNIQYF. CDR3 DNA sequence: TGTGCCAGCTACAGGGAGGGAACCAAAAACATTCAGTACTTC. This rearrangement joins TRBV6-1 to TRBJ2-4, with a weak D call TRBD2 (7 bases). CDR3 size: 14 residues. Deletions cut 8 bases from V and 2 bases from J, with 13 bases between. Germline assignment: CDR1 MNHNS and CDR2 SASEGT.

This rearrangement joins TRBV29-1 to TRBJ1-2, with D uncertain. The germline CDR1 and CDR2 sequences are SQVTM and ANQGSEA. The CDR3 loop spans 11 amino acids. The germline V and J ends were trimmed by 4 bases and 4 bases, with 7 bases remaining between them. CDR3 sequence: CSVAGIYGYTF. The CDR3 nucleotides read TGCAGCGTTGCCGGGATCTATGGCTACACCTTC.

This chain connects TRBV9 to TRBJ1-6; D is undetermined. Trimming stripped 1 base from V and 5 bases from J, with 7 bases between. The CDR3 extends over 14 amino acids. CDR1 SGDLS and CDR2 YYNGEE come from the germline V gene. The CDR3 here is CASSVLIDNSPLHF. The CDR3, as DNA: TGTGCCAGCAGCGTATTAATAGATAATTCACCCCTCCACTTT.

The V call is TRBV6-1, the J call TRBJ2-7; 9 bases map to TRBD1. The CDR3 loop spans 15 amino acids. Germline loops: CDR1 MNHNS, CDR2 SASEGT. With 2 bases clipped from V and 7 bases from J, the junction kept 9 bases outside the gene matches. CDR3 amino acids: CASSETQGALREQYF. Here the CDR3 DNA reads TGTGCCAGCAGTGAAACACAGGGGGCGCTGAGGGAGCAGTACTTC.

This clone has only one observation. J is TRBJ2-3 and V is TRBV10-1; D is perhaps TRBD1 (6 bases). V gave up 2 bases and J gave up 4 bases, with 16 bases separating them. The CDR3 runs to 16 residues. Germline values: CDR1 WNHNN, CDR2 SYGVQD (reference sequence). The CDR3 sequence is CASSELTGLKADTQYF. DNA for the CDR3: TGCGCCAGCAGTGAGCTGACAGGATTGAAGGCAGATACGCAGTATTTT.

Points on this clone: A read error may produce the germline difference seen at one junction end. The V and J genes are TRBV9 and TRBJ2-4, with a tentative D call TRBD2 (6 bases). Germline lookup yields CDR1 SGDLS and CDR2 YYNGEE. This CDR3 comprises 11 residues. DNA for the CDR3: TGTGCCAGCAGCGTGCGGAGGGCGCAGCACTTC. It codes for CASSVRRAQHF.

This clone appeared once. CDR3 region: CASRLASADTQYF. The CDR3 DNA reads TGTGCCAGCAGGCTAGCTTCTGCAGATACGCAGTATTTT. The chain recombines TRBV2 with TRBJ2-3; D perhaps matches TRBD2 (5 bases). This CDR3 is built from 13 residues. Germline CDR1 reads SNHLY; CDR2 reads FYNNEI. Trimming took off 6 bases at V and 4 bases at J, with 11 bases between the two ends.

The rearrangement uses TRBV4-3 and TRBJ2-1; tentatively, D is TRBD2 (5 bases). Germline values: CDR1 LGHNA, CDR2 YSLEER. Trimming removed 0 bases from V and 4 bases from J, with 13 bases in between. CDR3 length: 16 residues. The DNA for the CDR3 is TGCGCCAGCAGCCAAGACCGGGATATATTATACAATGAGCAGTTCTTC. This sequence encodes CASSQDRDILYNEQFF.

The V call is TRBV2, the J call TRBJ1-1; D is unclear. Germline assignment: CDR1 SNHLY and CDR2 FYNNEI. Between the trimmed V and J ends, which lost 8 bases and 4 bases, there was a span of 14 bases. This CDR3 is built from 13 residues. The CDR3 loop reads CASVDSYSTEAFF. The CDR3 DNA is TGTGCCAGCGTAGATTCTTATAGCACTGAAGCTTTCTTT.